This T cell receptor beta chain was identified in a study of blood T cell repertoires in COVID-19. On the study more broadly: Both acute and convalescent COVID-19 samples were obtained from the United States, Italy and Spain. Nucleic acid was either cDNA or gDNA, and it came from T cells, B-cell-depleted T cells, or PBMCs.

Per the original data handling: Estimated nucleated cell counts came from reference gene primer amplification. Here immunoSEQ multiplex PCR was the method, and the copy in TCRdb shows in-frame clones only, minus some. The V and J calls and clone size were taken over from that table, and D and trimming were inferred from the DNA. Seen here are roughly 290,000 clones, 70% to 90% observed once, and the top ten hold approximately 13%. V lost 1 base and J lost 7, with 10 bases in between. The CDR3 sequence is 13 residues long. This TCR came from a woman aged 55-70 years with acute or convalescent COVID-19. Sequenced material: peripheral blood. The chain combines TRBV12-3 or TRBV12-4 with TRBJ1-2; tentatively, D is TRBD1 (6 bases). CDR3 sequence reads: CASSLGGQAGYTF. The CDR3 nucleotides read TGTGCCAGCAGTTTAGGGGGGCAGGCTGGCTACACCTTC.